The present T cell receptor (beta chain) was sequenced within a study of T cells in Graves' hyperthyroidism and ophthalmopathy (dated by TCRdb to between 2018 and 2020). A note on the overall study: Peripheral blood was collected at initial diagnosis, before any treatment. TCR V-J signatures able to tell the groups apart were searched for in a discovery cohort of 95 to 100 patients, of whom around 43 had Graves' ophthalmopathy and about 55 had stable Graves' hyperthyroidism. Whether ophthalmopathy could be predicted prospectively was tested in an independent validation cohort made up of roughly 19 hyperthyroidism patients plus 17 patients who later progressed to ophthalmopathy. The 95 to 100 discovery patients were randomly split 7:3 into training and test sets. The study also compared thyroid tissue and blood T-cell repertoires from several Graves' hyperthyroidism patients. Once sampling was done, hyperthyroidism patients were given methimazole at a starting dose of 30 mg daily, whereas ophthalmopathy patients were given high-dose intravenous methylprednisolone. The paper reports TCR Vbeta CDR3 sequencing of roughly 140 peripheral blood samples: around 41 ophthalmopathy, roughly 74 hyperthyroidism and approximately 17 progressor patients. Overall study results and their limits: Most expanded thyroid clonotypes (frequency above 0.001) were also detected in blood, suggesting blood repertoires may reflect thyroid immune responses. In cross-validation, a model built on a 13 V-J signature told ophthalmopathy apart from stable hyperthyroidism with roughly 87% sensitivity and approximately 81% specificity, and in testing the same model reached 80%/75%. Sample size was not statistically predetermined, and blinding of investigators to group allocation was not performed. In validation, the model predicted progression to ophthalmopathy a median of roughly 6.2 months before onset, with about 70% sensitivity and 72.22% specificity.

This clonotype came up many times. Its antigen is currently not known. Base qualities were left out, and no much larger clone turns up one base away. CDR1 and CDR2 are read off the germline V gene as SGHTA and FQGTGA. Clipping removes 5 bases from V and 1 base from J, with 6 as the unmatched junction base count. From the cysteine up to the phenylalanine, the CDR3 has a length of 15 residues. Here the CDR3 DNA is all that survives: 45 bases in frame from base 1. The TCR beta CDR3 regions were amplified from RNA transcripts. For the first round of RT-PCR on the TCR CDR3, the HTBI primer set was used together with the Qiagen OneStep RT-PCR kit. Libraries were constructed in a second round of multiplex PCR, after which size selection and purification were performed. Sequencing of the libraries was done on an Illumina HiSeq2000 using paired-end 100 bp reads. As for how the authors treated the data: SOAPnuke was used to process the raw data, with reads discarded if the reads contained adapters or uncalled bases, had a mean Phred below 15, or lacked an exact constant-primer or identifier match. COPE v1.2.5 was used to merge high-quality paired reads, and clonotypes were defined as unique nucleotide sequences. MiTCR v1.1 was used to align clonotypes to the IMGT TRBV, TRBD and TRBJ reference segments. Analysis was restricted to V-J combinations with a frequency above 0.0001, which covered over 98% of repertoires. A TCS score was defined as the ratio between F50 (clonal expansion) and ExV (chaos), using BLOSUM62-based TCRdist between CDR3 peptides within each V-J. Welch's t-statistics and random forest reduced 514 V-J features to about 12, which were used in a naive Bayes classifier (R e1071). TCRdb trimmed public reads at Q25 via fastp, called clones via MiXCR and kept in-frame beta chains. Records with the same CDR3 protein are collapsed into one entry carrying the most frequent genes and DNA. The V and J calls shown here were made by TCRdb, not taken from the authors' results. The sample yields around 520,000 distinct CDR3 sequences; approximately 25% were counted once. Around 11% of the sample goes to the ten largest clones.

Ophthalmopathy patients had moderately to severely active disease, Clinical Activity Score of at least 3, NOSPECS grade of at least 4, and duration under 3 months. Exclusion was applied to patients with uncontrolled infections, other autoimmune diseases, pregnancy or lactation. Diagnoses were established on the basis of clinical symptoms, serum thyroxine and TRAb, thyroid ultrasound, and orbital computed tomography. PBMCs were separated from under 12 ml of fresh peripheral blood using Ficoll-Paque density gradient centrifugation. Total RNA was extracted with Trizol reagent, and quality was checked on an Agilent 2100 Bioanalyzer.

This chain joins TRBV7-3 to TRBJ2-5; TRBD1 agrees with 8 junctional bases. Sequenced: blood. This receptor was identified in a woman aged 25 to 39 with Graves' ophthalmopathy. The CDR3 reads CASSPQGTGQETQYF. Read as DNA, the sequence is TGTGCCAGCAGCCCCCAAGGGACAGGCCAAGAGACCCAGTACTTC.